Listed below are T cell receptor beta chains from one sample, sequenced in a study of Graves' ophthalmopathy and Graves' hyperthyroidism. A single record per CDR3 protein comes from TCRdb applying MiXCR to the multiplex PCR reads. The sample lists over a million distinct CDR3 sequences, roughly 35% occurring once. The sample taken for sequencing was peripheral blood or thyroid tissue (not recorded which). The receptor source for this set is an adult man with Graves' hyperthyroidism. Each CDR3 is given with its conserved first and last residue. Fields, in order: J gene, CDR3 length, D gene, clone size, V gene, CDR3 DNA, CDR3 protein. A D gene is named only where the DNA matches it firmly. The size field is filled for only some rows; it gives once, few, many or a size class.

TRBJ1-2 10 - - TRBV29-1 TGCAGCGTTGCGAGCTATGGCTACACCTTC CSVASYGYTF
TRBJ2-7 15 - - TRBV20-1 TGCAGTGCTAGACTCTATTTAGGGGCATCCTACGAGCAGTACTTC CSARLYLGASYEQYF
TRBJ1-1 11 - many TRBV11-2 TGTGCCAGCAGCCCCCACACTGAAGCTTTCTTT CASSPHTEAFF
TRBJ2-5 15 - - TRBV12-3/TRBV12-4 TGTGCCAGCAGTTTGGTCGGTGGAGCTGAAGAGACCCAGTACTTC CASSLVGGAEETQYF
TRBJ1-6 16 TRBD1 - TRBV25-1 TGTGCCAGCAGTGGGGAGACCGGGACAGTAAATTCACCCCTCCACTTT CASSGETGTVNSPLHF
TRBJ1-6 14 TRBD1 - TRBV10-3 TGTGCCATCACAACAGGGGGCGGTAATTCACCCCTCCACTTT CAITTGGGNSPLHF
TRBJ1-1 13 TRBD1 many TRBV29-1 TGCAGCGTTCACAGGGGTGGTGGCACTGAAGCTTTCTTT CSVHRGGGTEAFF
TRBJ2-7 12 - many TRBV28 TGCGCCAGCAGCTCCCAGGGAAGGGAGCAGTACTTC CASSSQGREQYF
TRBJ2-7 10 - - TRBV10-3 TGTGCCATCAGTGTGGACAGTACAAGTTTC CAISVDSTSF
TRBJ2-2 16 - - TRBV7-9 TGTGCCAGCAGCTTAGGTCAGGGCCCGGGCACCGGGGAGCTGTTTTTT CASSLGQGPGTGELFF
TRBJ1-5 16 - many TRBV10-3 TGTGCCAGCAGCACCTACCGCTCGGGCAACGATCAGCCCCAGCATTTT CASSTYRSGNDQPQHF
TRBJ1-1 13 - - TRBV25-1 TGTGCCCGCGGGAGGGAGGTGAACACTGAAGCTTTCTTT CARGREVNTEAFF
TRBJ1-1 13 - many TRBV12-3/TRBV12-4 TGTGCCAGCAGTTTAATAGGGTTCACTGAAGCTTTCTTT CASSLIGFTEAFF
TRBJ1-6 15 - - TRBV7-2 TGTGCCAGCAGCTTGGCCGGGGCTAATAATTCACCCCTCCACTTT CASSLAGANNSPLHF
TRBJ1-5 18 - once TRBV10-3 TGTGCCAGCAGTTACCCACAGATTGCCCTCGAATTGTATCAGCCCCAGCATTTT CASSYPQIALELYQPQHF
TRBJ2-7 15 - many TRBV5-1 TGTGCCAGCAGCTTAGCCGGGACCGGAGTCTACGAGCAGTACTTC CASSLAGTGVYEQYF
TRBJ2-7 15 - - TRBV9 TGTGCCAGCAGCCCCCATGGCGCGATGTCCTACGAGCAGTACTTC CASSPHGAMSYEQYF
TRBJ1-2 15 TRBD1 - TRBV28 TGTGCCAGCAGTGACCGGGACAGGGGCGCCTATGGCTACACCTTC CASSDRDRGAYGYTF
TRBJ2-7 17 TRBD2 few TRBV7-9 TGTGCCAGCAGCCCAGGGACTAGCGGGAGAGTTTACTACGAGCAGTACTTC CASSPGTSGRVYYEQYF
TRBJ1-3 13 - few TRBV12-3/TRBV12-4 TGTGCCAGCAGTTTCGGACGGCGAAACACCATATATTTT CASSFGRRNTIYF
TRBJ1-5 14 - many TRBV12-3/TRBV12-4 TGTGCCAGCAGTTTGACCGGGGCCGGCCAGCCCCAGCATTTT CASSLTGAGQPQHF
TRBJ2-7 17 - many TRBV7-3 TGTGCCAGCAGCTTATCTTCTGGGGGACCCGGGTTCCACGAGCAGTACTTC CASSLSSGGPGFHEQYF
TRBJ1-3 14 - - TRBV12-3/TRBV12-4 TGTGCCAGCAGTGCAGGGTTCCCTGGAAACACCATATATTTT CASSAGFPGNTIYF
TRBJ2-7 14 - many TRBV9 TGTGCCAGCAGCGCCACTTCTACAGGGACCGAGCAGTACTTC CASSATSTGTEQYF
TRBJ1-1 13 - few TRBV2 TGTGCCAGGGACACGGGGGTCCCCACTGAAGCTTTCTTT CARDTGVPTEAFF
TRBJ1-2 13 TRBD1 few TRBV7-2 TGTGCCAGCAGCTTGCAGGACAGGGGTGGCTACACCTTC CASSLQDRGGYTF
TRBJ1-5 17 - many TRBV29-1 TGCAGCGTTGAAGATCTGGCGATGGAACGGGGGTCACAGCCCCAGCATTTT CSVEDLAMERGSQPQHF
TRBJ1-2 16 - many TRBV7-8 TGTGCCAGCAGCTTAAGGGCGGACAGTCGCCTGTTTGGCTACACCTTC CASSLRADSRLFGYTF
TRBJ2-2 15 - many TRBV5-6 TGTGCCAGCAGCTTTCCACGGGCGAACACCGGGGAGCTGTTTTTT CASSFPRANTGELFF
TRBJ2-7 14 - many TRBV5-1 TGCGCCAGCAGCTTGCTTGCAGGGTCTCGGGAGCAGTACTTC CASSLLAGSREQYF
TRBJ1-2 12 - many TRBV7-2 TGTGCCAGCAGCCTACACAGGGATGGCTACACCTTC CASSLHRDGYTF
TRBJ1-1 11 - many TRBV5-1 TGCGCCAGCAGGGAACAGCGTGAAGCTTTCTTT CASREQREAFF
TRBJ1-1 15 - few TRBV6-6 TGTGCCAGCAGACAAAGGCAGGGTTACTCAACTGAAGCTTTCTTT CASRQRQGYSTEAFF
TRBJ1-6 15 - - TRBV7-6 TGTGCTAGACACAACAGGCGGACCCATAATTCACCCCTCCACTTT CARHNRRTHNSPLHF
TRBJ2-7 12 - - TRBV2 TGTGCCAGCAAAAGGTCGGGCTACGAGCAGTACTTC CASKRSGYEQYF
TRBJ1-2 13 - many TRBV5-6 TGTGCCAGCAGCTTGGCCGGAGGGGTTGGCTACACCTTC CASSLAGGVGYTF
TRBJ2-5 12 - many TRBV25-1 TGTGCCAGCAGAGAAGGGACGCGGACCCAGTACTTC CASREGTRTQYF